Below are 28 T cell receptor beta chains sequenced from a single sample in a study of cytomegalovirus exposure and HLA in healthy donors. Researchers ran the PCR with 60 Vbeta and 13 Jbeta primers. Some clones are missing from TCRdb's copy, which holds only in-frame ones; the method was immunoSEQ multiplex PCR. The sample gives 120,000 to 150,000 clones, roughly 75% of which show up once; more than 2.5% is in the top ten. Input material: PBMCs. The receptors here all came from a man aged 40-55 years in good health and CMV-seronegative.

This CDR3 is CASTPRGSGANVLTF. The CDR3 DNA sequence: TGTGCCAGCACCCCCCGGGGGTCTGGGGCCAACGTCCTGACTTTC. The chain recombines TRBV25-1 with TRBJ2-6, with a tentative D call TRBD2 (6 bases). CDR3 size: 15 residues. The V end lost 7 bases, the J end lost 1 base, and 11 bases lay between the germline ends. Germline V CDR1 and CDR2: MGHDK, SYGVNS.

Comments on this clone: An end of the junction differs from the germline gene, which may be a read error. The J gene is TRBJ2-3, the V gene TRBV6-1, with D perhaps matching TRBD2 (6 bases). The CDR3 is made up of 13 amino acids. Germline CDR1 MNHNS, CDR2 SASEGT. In nucleotides, the CDR3 is TGTGCCAGCAGCGAAGAAATGGGGGGAACGCAGTATTTT. Translating gives CASSEEMGGTQYF.

The chain is built from TRBV5-1 and TRBJ1-1; D ambiguous. The CDR3 totals 16 residues. Germline CDR1 SGHRS, CDR2 YFSETQ. V was pared by 3 bases and J by 5 bases, with 20 bases between. In nucleotides, the CDR3 is TGCGCCAGCAGCTCGGGAGGAGTTGAAGGGAGGACTGAAGCTTTCTTT. Encoded protein: CASSSGGVEGRTEAFF.

The chain employs TRBV7-6 and TRBJ2-5; 8 bases map to TRBD2. CDR1 SGHVS and CDR2 FNYEAQ come from the germline V gene. This CDR3 comprises 17 residues. The V and J ends lost 8 bases and 1 base, in that order; junction bases with no gene match: 15. CDR3 sequence reads: CASSAINGGETQETQYF. Here the CDR3 DNA reads TGTGCCAGCTCGGCGATCAACGGGGGGGAGACCCAAGAGACCCAGTACTTC. Full variable domain (remainder filled in from reference TRBV7-6 and TRBJ2-5): GAGVSQSPRYKVTKRGQDVALRCDPISGHVSLYWYRQALGQGPEFLTYFNYEAQQDKSGLPNDRFSAERPEGSISTLTIQRTEQRDSAMYRCASSAINGGETQETQYFGPGTRLLVL.

About this clone: One end of the junction varies from germline; a read error may be responsible. J is TRBJ1-1 and V is TRBV6-5; a weak D match, TRBD1 (6 bases). The CDR3 length is 15 residues. Germline values: CDR1 MNHEY, CDR2 SVGAGI. CDR3 protein: CAGSSGRLGGTEAFF. CDR3 nucleotide sequence: TGTGCCGGCAGTTCAGGGCGATTAGGGGGCACTGAAGCTTTCTTT.

This clone has only a few counts. V gene TRBV6-1 combines with J gene TRBJ1-2; TRBD1 aligns across 12 bases. CDR1 is MNHNS and CDR2 is SASEGT in the germline V gene. Germline trimming cut 7 bases from V and 7 bases from J; bases unmatched to any gene: 10. The CDR3 has 15 residues. The CDR3 DNA reads as TGTGCCAGCACCAGCGGGACAGGGGGCATTGGTGGCTACACCTTC. Amino acid sequence: CASTSGTGGIGGYTF.

This clone has just one count. The chain's CDR3 is CASSIKLADNTDTQYF. CDR3 sequence (DNA): TGTGCCAGCAGCATAAAATTAGCGGACAACACAGATACGCAGTATTTT. The chain uses TRBV5-6 and TRBJ2-3, with a weak D call TRBD2 (6 bases). The V and J ends lost 4 bases and 2 bases respectively, with 17 bases between them. Looked up from germline, CDR1 is SGHDT and CDR2 is YYEEEE. The CDR3 sequence is 16 residues long.

As concerns this clone: This sample also contains other DNA sequences that code for the same CDR3. The J gene is TRBJ1-5, the V gene TRBV18; no definite D call. Looked up from germline, CDR1 is KGHSH and CDR2 is LQKENI. V was pared by 2 bases and J by 0 bases, with 5 bases between. The CDR3 runs 14 residues. The CDR3 nucleotides are TGTGCCAGCTCACCAACAAATAGCAATCAGCCCCAGCATTTT. Protein product: CASSPTNSNQPQHF.

The chain combines TRBV2 with TRBJ2-5; possibly TRBD2 for D (5 bases). The end of the DNA fits TRBJ2-7 better, so the J call may be wrong. Germline CDR1 is SNHLY and CDR2 is FYNNEI. This CDR3 is 12 amino acids long. The CDR3 DNA is TGTGCCAGCGGATGGACTCTTGCCGAGCAGTACTTC. This sequence encodes CASGWTLAEQYF.

The rearrangement uses TRBV23-1 and TRBJ1-2, with 9 bases matching TRBD1. TRBV23-1 is flagged as an ORF with uncertain function. V trimming: 8 bases; J trimming: 4 bases; junction bases outside the gene matches: 8. This CDR3 has 14 amino acids. The CDR3 coding sequence is TGCGCCAGCGGACAGACAGGGGGGGGCTATGGCTACACCTTC. Its protein is CASGQTGGGYGYTF.

The chain is built from TRBV2 and TRBJ2-7, with no clear D. The length of the CDR3 is 11 residues. Germline V gene lookup returns CDR1 SNHLY and CDR2 FYNNEI. Deletions cut 6 bases from V and 3 bases from J, with 6 bases between. This CDR3 reads CASSVNYEQYF. The CDR3 bases are TGTGCCAGCAGCGTAAACTACGAGCAGTACTTC.

As concerns this clone: Additional DNA sequences in this sample encode the identical CDR3. The DNA of the CDR3 is TGTGCCAGCAGTGACTCGGGGAGGAACACTGAAGCTTTCTTT. As protein: CASSDSGRNTEAFF. The V and J genes are TRBV6-1 and TRBJ1-1; unclear D gene. CDR3 length: 14 residues. The ends were cut back, 3 bases at V and 1 base at J, with 9 bases in the middle. Germline V lookup: CDR1 MNHNS, CDR2 SASEGT.

This rearrangement joins TRBV7-2 to TRBJ1-2; perhaps TRBD1 as D (6 bases). Looked up from germline, CDR1 is SGHTA and CDR2 is FQGNSA. Trimming took 5 bases from V and 8 from J, leaving 9 bases between them. CDR3 length: 11 residues. CDR3: CASSQQGGYTF. The CDR3 nucleotides read TGTGCCAGCAGCCAACAGGGAGGCTACACCTTC.

The chain couples TRBV19 to TRBJ1-5, with TRBD1 matching 8 bases. CDR3 length: 15 residues. CDR1 and CDR2 (germline): LNHDA, SQIVND (reference sequence). The ends lost 4 bases at V and 2 bases at J; junction bases unmatched: 4. The CDR3 sequence: CASSKDRVGNQPQHF. The DNA of the CDR3 is TGTGCCAGTAGTAAGGACAGGGTGGGCAATCAGCCCCAGCATTTT.

The chain has TRBV6-1 and TRBJ2-5; 9 bases line up with TRBD1. The tail of the sequence fits TRBJ2-7 better, so the J call may be wrong. Germline V lookup: CDR1 MNHNS, CDR2 SASEGT. CDR3 length: 13 amino acids. The CDR3 protein is CASIGQGSYEQYF. DNA for the CDR3: TGTGCCAGCATAGGACAGGGGTCCTACGAGCAGTACTTC.

The genes are TRBV28 and TRBJ2-6; TRBD2 might be the D (5 bases). V lost 10 bases and J lost 1, with 14 bases in between. Germline V lookup: CDR1 MDHEN, CDR2 SYDVKM. The CDR3 extends over 15 amino acids. CDR3 protein: CATISRESGANVLTF. In DNA, the CDR3 is TGTGCCACCATCTCCCGGGAATCTGGGGCCAACGTCCTGACTTTC.

V gene TRBV7-2 combines with J gene TRBJ2-7; tentative D call: TRBD1 (5 bases). Trimming cost V 5 bases and J 0 bases, with 14 bases left between them. Germline CDR1 is SGHTA and CDR2 is FQGNSA. CDR3 length: 15 residues. The CDR3 sequence is CASSPTVISSYEQYF. CDR3 DNA: TGTGCCAGCAGCCCGACAGTGATAAGCTCCTACGAGCAGTACTTC.

V is TRBV7-2 and J is TRBJ2-2, with D perhaps TRBD2 (5 bases). The CDR3 sequence is 14 residues long. Germline V gene lookup returns CDR1 SGHTA and CDR2 FQGNSA. Trimming removed 2 bases at V and 4 bases at J, with 8 bases between. CDR3 coding DNA: TGTGCCAGCAGCTTACGAGGAGGCACCGGGGAGCTGTTTTTT. This translates into CASSLRGGTGELFF.

The genes are TRBV6-1 and TRBJ1-2; tentatively, D is TRBD1 (6 bases). V was cut by 1 base and J by 2 bases, with 17 bases left in between. This CDR3 comprises 17 residues. The germline V gene encodes CDR1 MNHNS and CDR2 SASEGT. This CDR3 is CASSEEDRVSSNYGYTF. The CDR3 nucleotides are TGTGCCAGCAGTGAAGAGGACAGAGTTTCCTCGAACTATGGCTACACCTTC.

Only a few counts were recorded for this clone. The chain recombines TRBV9 with TRBJ2-3; 10 bases fit TRBD2. This CDR3 comprises 17 residues. Germline values: CDR1 SGDLS, CDR2 YYNGEE. J gave up 1 base and V 4 bases, and 9 bases lay outside the gene matches. The CDR3 is CASSPALTSGGTDTQYF. CDR3 nucleotide sequence: TGTGCCAGCAGCCCAGCACTTACTAGCGGGGGCACAGATACGCAGTATTTT.

This clone is a singleton in its sample. The V call is TRBV2, the J call TRBJ2-7; possible D gene TRBD1, 6 bases. The germline V gene has CDR1 SNHLY and CDR2 FYNNEI. V lost 6 bases, J lost 2 bases, and 8 bases lay in between. The CDR3 sequence is 12 residues long. CDR3 sequence (DNA): TGTGCCAGCAGCAGGGGCCCCTACGAGCAGTACTTC. The encoded protein is CASSRGPYEQYF.

The chain couples TRBV7-5 to TRBJ2-3; the D call in the table, TRBD2, was not verified against the DNA. TRBV7-5 is deemed a pseudogene. The CDR3 is made up of 15 amino acids. In DNA form, the CDR3 reads TGTGTCAGAAGCTTACGGGGGGGACTCTCAGATACGCAGTATTTT. Protein product: CVRSLRGGLSDTQYF.

This rearrangement joins TRBV9 to TRBJ1-1, with a tentative D call TRBD1 (6 bases). The germline V gene encodes CDR1 SGDLS and CDR2 YYNGEE. The V end was cut by 0 bases, the J end by 1 base, with 7 bases between. The CDR3 spans 14 residues. CDR3 bases: TGTGCCAGCAGCGTAGTGGGACAGAACACTGAAGCTTTCTTT. Amino acids: CASSVVGQNTEAFF.

Comment on this clone: This specimen includes other DNA sequences encoding the same CDR3. The chain uses TRBV9 and TRBJ2-5; 7 bases are shared with TRBD2. Looked up from germline, CDR1 is SGDLS and CDR2 is YYNGEE. Unmatched junction bases numbered 3, after V lost 0 bases and J lost 4 bases. This CDR3 comprises 14 residues. The CDR3 region has the DNA TGTGCCAGCAGCGTAGCTCCGGGGGGAGAGACCCAGTACTTC. This encodes CASSVAPGGETQYF.

The genes are TRBV7-2 and TRBJ2-7, with unresolved D. V was clipped by 6 bases and J by 3 bases, with 9 bases between them. The CDR3 spans 12 residues. CDR1 and CDR2 from the germline V gene are SGHTA and FQGNSA. The CDR3 DNA reads TGTGCCAGCAGACAGACCCTCTACGAGCAGTACTTC. It specifies CASRQTLYEQYF.

The table lists this clone with a count of one. This rearrangement joins TRBV5-1 to TRBJ2-3, with D perhaps matching TRBD1 (6 bases). Trimming left V 0 bases short and J 1 base short, with 6 bases between. CDR1 is SGHRS and CDR2 is YFSETQ in the germline V gene. CDR3 length: 14 amino acids. The CDR3 loop reads CASSLDRGTDTQYF. CDR3 bases: TGCGCCAGCAGCTTGGACAGGGGCACAGATACGCAGTATTTT.

This clone has more than one count but fewer than ten. The V call is TRBV11-2, the J call TRBJ1-2; TRBD1 matches at 10 bases. CDR3 size: 20 residues. V lost 0 bases and J lost 0; bases outside the gene matches: 13. Looked up from germline, CDR1 is SGHAT and CDR2 is FQNNGV. The CDR3 is CASSLDGTGATNEANYGYTF. For the CDR3, the DNA is TGTGCCAGCAGCTTAGACGGGACAGGGGCCACTAATGAAGCTAACTATGGCTACACCTTC.

The chain has TRBV7-6 and TRBJ1-6; maybe TRBD1 (6 bases). This CDR3 contains 14 residues. Germline V gene data show CDR1 as SGHVS and CDR2 as FNYEAQ. V was pared by 4 bases and J by 7 bases, with 11 bases between. CDR3 amino acids: CASSSRQDNSPLHF. CDR3 bases: TGTGCCAGCAGCTCCCGACAGGACAATTCACCCCTCCACTTT.